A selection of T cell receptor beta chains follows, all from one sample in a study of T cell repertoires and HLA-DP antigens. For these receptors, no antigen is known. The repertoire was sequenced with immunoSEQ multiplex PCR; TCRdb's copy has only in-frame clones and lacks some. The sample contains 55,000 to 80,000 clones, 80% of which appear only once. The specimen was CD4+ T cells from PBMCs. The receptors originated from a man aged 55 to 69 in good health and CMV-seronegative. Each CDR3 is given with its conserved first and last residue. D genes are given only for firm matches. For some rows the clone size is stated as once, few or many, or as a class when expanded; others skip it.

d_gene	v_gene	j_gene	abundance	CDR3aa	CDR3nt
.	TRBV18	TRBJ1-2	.	CASSPRQEEGYTF	TGTGCCAGCTCACCTCGACAGGAAGAAGGCTACACCTTC
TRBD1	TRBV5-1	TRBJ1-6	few	CASSSTGGQSPLHF	TGCGCCAGCAGCTCGACAGGGGGCCAATCACCCCTCCACTTT
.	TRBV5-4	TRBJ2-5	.	CASSPMAPGAQETQYF	TGTGCCAGCAGCCCCATGGCCCCGGGCGCTCAAGAGACCCAGTACTTC
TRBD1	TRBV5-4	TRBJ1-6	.	CASSLTGGNSPLHF	TGTGCCAGCAGCTTGACAGGGGGGAACTCACCCCTCCACTTT
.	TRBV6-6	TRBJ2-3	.	CASTPRGGGSDTQYF	TGTGCCAGCACTCCTCGGGGCGGGGGCTCAGATACGCAGTATTTT
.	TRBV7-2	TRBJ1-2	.	CASSLVYRGTGNYGYTF	TGTGCCAGCAGCTTAGTCTATCGCGGGACGGGGAACTATGGCTACACCTTC
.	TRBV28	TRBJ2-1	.	CASRAELTYNEQFF	TGTGCCAGCAGGGCGGAACTCACCTACAATGAGCAGTTCTTC
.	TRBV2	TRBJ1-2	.	CASTRGKGNYGYTF	TGTGCCAGCACCCGAGGGAAGGGGAATTATGGCTACACCTTC
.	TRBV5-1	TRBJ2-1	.	CASSLGDSYNEQFF	TGCGCCAGCAGCTTGGGGGACTCCTACAATGAGCAGTTCTTC
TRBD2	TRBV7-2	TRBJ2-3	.	CASSLSSGGGTDTQYF	TGTGCCAGCAGCTTAAGTAGCGGGGGCGGCACAGATACGCAGTATTTT
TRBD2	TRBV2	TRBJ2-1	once	CASSVGVAGALTYNEQFF	TGTGCCAGCAGTGTCGGGGTAGCGGGGGCCCTAACCTACAATGAGCAGTTCTTC
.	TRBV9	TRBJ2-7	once	CASSVGQGHNEQYF	TGTGCCAGCAGCGTAGGGCAGGGTCACAACGAGCAGTACTTC
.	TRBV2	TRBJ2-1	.	CASRGDGVTYNEQFF	TGTGCCAGCAGAGGGGACGGCGTCACCTACAATGAGCAGTTCTTC
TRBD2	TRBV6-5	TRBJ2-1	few	CASRLAGGPYNEQFF	TGTGCCAGCAGGCTAGCGGGGGGGCCATACAATGAGCAGTTCTTC
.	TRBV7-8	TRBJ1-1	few	CASSRGGGTEAFF	TGTGCCAGCAGCCGGGGCGGGGGGACTGAAGCTTTCTTT
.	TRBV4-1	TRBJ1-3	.	CASSRRGASGNTIYF	TGCGCCAGCAGCCGTAGGGGCGCGTCAGGAAACACCATATATTTT
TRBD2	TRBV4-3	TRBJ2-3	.	CASSHERGRTDTQYF	TGCGCCAGCAGCCATGAGCGGGGTCGCACAGATACGCAGTATTTT
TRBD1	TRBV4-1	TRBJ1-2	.	CASSQDVGTGRYYGYTF	TGCGCCAGCAGCCAAGATGTAGGGACAGGGAGATACTATGGCTACACCTTC
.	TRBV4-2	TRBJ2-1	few	CASSQGVGRRADNEQFF	TGTGCCAGCAGCCAAGGGGTCGGGAGAAGGGCGGACAATGAGCAGTTCTTC
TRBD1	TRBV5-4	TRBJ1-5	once	CASSLGGQGDNQPQHF	TGTGCCAGCAGCTTGGGGGGACAGGGGGACAATCAGCCCCAGCATTTT
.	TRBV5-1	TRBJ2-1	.	CASSLTITSYNEQFF	TGCGCCAGCAGCTTGACTATAACTTCCTACAATGAGCAGTTCTTC
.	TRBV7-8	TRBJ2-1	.	CASSFQLRQFF	TGTGCCAGCAGTTTCCAGCTCCGACAGTTCTTC
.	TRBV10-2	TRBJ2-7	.	CASSDRTGTSYEQYF	TGCGCCAGCAGTGACAGAACCGGGACATCCTACGAGCAGTACTTC
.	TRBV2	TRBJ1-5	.	CASSEGGAVNQPQHF	TGTGCCAGCAGTGAAGGGGGTGCCGTAAATCAGCCCCAGCATTTT
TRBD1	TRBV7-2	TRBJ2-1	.	CASPGQGYNEQFF	TGTGCCAGCCCGGGACAGGGATACAATGAGCAGTTCTTC
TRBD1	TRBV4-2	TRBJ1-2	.	CASSPGGTGGDYGYTF	TGTGCCAGCAGCCCGGGGGGGACAGGGGGTGATTATGGCTACACCTTC
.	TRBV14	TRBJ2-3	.	CASSPTRTDTQYF	TGTGCCAGCAGCCCTACTCGCACAGATACGCAGTATTTT
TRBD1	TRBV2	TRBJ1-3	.	CASSPRTGALSSGNTIYF	TGTGCCAGCAGTCCGCGGACAGGGGCCCTCAGCTCTGGAAACACCATATATTTT
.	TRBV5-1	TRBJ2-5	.	CASSLAREKETQYF	TGCGCCAGCAGCTTGGCCCGGGAAAAAGAGACCCAGTACTTC
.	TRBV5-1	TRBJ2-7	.	CASSLSDTREQYF	TGCGCCAGCAGCTTATCGGACACCCGCGAGCAGTACTTC
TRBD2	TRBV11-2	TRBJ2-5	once	CASSPPTSGSGAETQYF	TGTGCCAGCAGCCCTCCCACTAGCGGGAGTGGGGCAGAGACCCAGTACTTC
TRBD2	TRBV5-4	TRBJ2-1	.	CASSLEREGEQFF	TGTGCCAGCAGCTTGGAGCGGGAAGGGGAGCAGTTCTTC
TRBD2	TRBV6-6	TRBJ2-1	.	CASRPAGGGGEQFF	TGTGCCAGCAGGCCGGCGGGGGGGGGAGGTGAGCAGTTCTTC
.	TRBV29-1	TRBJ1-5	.	CSAATGGSNQPQHF	TGCAGCGCCGCGACAGGAGGAAGTAATCAGCCCCAGCATTTT
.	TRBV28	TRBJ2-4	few	CAKAGRYIQYF	TGTGCCAAGGCAGGGAGATACATTCAGTACTTC
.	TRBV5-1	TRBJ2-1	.	CASSLSWRSSYNEQFF	TGCGCCAGCAGCTTGTCTTGGAGGAGCTCCTACAATGAGCAGTTCTTC
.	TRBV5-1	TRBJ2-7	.	CASSLDTSQYF	TGCGCCAGCAGCTTGGATACGTCGCAGTACTTC
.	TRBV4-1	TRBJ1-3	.	CASSRKGEGAGTYTIYF	TGCGCCAGCAGCCGCAAGGGCGAGGGAGCGGGAACGTACACCATATATTTT
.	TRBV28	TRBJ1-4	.	CASTKAGPEKLFF	TGTGCCAGCACCAAGGCGGGACCCGAAAAACTGTTTTTT
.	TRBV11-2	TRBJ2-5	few	CASSLVGSQGSTQYF	TGTGCCAGCAGCTTAGTGGGGTCCCAGGGGTCGACCCAGTACTTC
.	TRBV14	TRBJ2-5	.	CASNLKGGAQETQYF	TGTGCCAGCAACCTCAAGGGGGGGGCCCAAGAGACCCAGTACTTC
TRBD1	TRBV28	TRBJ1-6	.	CASSSPGQGNSPLHF	TGTGCCAGCAGTTCACCGGGACAGGGCAATTCACCCCTCCACTTT
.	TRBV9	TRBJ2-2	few	CASSVSGELFF	TGTGCCAGCAGCGTATCCGGGGAGCTGTTTTTT
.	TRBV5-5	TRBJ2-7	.	CASSLDVSPISYEQYF	TGTGCCAGCAGCTTGGATGTATCTCCCATCTCCTACGAGCAGTACTTC
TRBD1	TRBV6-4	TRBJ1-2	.	CASSSDRGVGYTF	TGTGCCAGCAGTTCCGACAGGGGTGTTGGCTACACCTTC
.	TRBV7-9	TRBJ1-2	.	CASSSPNPLGYTF	TGTGCCAGCAGCTCCCCCAACCCCCTCGGATACACCTTC
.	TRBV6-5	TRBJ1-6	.	CASSTRGLNNSPLHF	TGTGCCAGCAGTACCCGGGGTCTTAATAATTCACCCCTCCACTTT
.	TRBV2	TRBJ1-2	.	CASTGNYGYTF	TGTGCCAGCACCGGCAACTATGGCTACACCTTC
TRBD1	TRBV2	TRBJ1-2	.	CASSEPGTGIYGYTF	TGTGCCAGCAGTGAACCCGGGACAGGGATCTATGGCTACACCTTC
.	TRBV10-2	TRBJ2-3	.	CASSEGEPNSQYF	TGCGCCAGCAGTGAGGGGGAGCCCAACTCGCAGTATTTT
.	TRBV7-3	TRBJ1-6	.	CASSLGSVNSPLHF	TGTGCCAGCAGCTTGGGGTCTGTCAACTCACCCCTCCACTTT
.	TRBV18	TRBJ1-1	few	CASRPGSGERAEAFF	TGTGCCAGCCGACCCGGTAGTGGGGAGCGGGCTGAAGCTTTCTTT
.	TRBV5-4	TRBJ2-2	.	CASSLSQARLNTGELFF	TGTGCCAGCAGCTTGAGCCAGGCAAGATTGAACACCGGGGAGCTGTTTTTT
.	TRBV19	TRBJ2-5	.	CASSPPGMRYETQYF	TGTGCCAGTAGCCCACCCGGGATGAGGTACGAGACCCAGTACTTC
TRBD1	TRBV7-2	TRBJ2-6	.	CASSDRTGATGANVLTF	TGTGCCAGCAGCGACCGGACAGGGGCGACTGGGGCCAACGTCCTGACTTTC
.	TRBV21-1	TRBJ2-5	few	CASRTKASGTSGKRAQYF	TGTGCCAGCAGGACAAAAGCCTCCGGGACTAGCGGGAAGAGGGCCCAGTACTTC